This T cell receptor beta chain was found in a study of a mutant IDH1 vaccine in newly diagnosed glioma. Study-wide context: The patients received vaccinations eight times, in weeks 1, 3, 5, 7, 11, 15, 19 and 23. Initiation of the vaccine course occurred 4-6 weeks after radiotherapy alone, or alongside temozolomide cycles. Before enrollment, patients got radiotherapy alone, temozolomide alone, or mostly the combination.

Concerning this clone: Its specificity is not known.

Time point defined: week 11, during vaccination. Each vaccine dose was 300 ug of mutant IDH1 20-mer peptide, with topical imiquimod. Sequenced by immunoSEQ multiplex PCR; TCRdb stores in-frame clones only, minus some. The sample lists roughly 70,000 clones, about four fifths occurring once. The sequenced sample was PBMCs, obtained from a glioma patient whose treatment included an IDH1 peptide vaccine. This sequence originates from a woman aged 50 to 60 with glioma.

CDR3 loop: CASCMGTSDTDTQYF. The CDR3 DNA follows: TGTGCCAGCTGTATGGGGACTAGCGACACAGATACGCAGTATTTT. The V and J genes are TRBV9 and TRBJ2-3, with TRBD2 matching over 10 bases. In germline, CDR1 is SGDLS, CDR2 YYNGEE. The CDR3 runs 15 residues. V shed 7 bases, J shed 2 bases, and the junction held 7 bases outside the gene matches.